This record covers a single T cell receptor (beta chain). The sample is drawn from a study of blood T cell repertoires in COVID-19. Study-wide background: PBMCs, B-cell-depleted T cells, or T cells were the source of the cDNA or gDNA that made up the material.

The CDR3 has 16 amino acids. Germline CDR1 SGDLS, CDR2 YYNGEE. J lost 1 base, V lost 4 bases, and 8 bases had no gene match. Using immunoSEQ multiplex PCR, the repertoire was profiled, and TCRdb retains in-frame clones only, with some absent. Found here are tens of thousands of clones, roughly 92% of them singletons; the top ten hold 5.5% to 6.5%. Source material: peripheral blood. The J gene is TRBJ1-1, the V gene TRBV9; the match to TRBD1 covers 9 bases. This receptor was identified in a human donor in a cohort sampled during active COVID-19. In DNA form, the CDR3 reads TGTGCCAGCAGCTCTCGGACAGGGGCGAGGAACACTGAAGCTTTCTTT. This gives the protein CASSSRTGARNTEAFF.